This TCR beta chain emerged from a study of sequential checkpoint blockade in melanoma (dated by TCRdb to the late 2010s). Notes on the research overall: Patients were randomized 1:1 to first-line nivolumab followed by ipilimumab (arm A) or ipilimumab followed by nivolumab (arm B). Maintenance nivolumab came after both trial sequences. General conclusions and limits of the study: The response-prediction model combining TCR metrics and mutation burden needs validation in larger, independent patient cohorts.

V is pruned by 0 bases and J by 4 bases, leaving 2 bases of the junction without a gene match. From the cysteine up to the phenylalanine, the CDR3 has a length of 14 residues. Only the CDR3 region is kept as DNA, spanning 42 bases read in frame from base 1. According to the germline V gene, CDR1 reads SGHTS and CDR2 reads YDEGEE. As for this clone: The antigen it binds to is not known. No qualities accompany the bases; no much larger clone lies one base away.

The immunoSEQ Assay was used to immunosequence TCRbeta CDR3 regions from genomic DNA. Genomic DNA was amplified by bias-controlled multiplex PCR before high-throughput sequencing. The paper's data handling went like this. To quantify the absolute abundance of each unique TCRbeta CDR3 region, the sequences were collapsed and filtered. Clonality, defined as 1 minus Pielou's evenness, was calculated using only productive rearrangements. A previously published method was used to identify clones whose frequencies were significantly greater in on-treatment samples than in baseline samples. The clones in this table, taken by TCRdb from immuneACCESS, are in-frame only. Not every clone is retained; where verified, under half of the shortfall comes from an unresolved V gene, and the cause of the rest is unknown. V, J and clone size reflect that table, while D and trimming were determined from the DNA. This sample is represented by 17,000 or so clones; around 70% of them were singletons. Of the sample, 11% falls within the top ten clones.

Taken with the paper, the label for treatment or condition translates to: randomized to nivolumab then ipilimumab (arm A) or the reverse (arm B). None of the patients in the trial had previously been given DNA-damaging chemotherapy. Thawed PBMCs were sorted on a FACS Aria II flow cytometer to isolate live CD3+CD8+ cells negative for CD19 and CD56. Samples were obtained from patients with melanoma enrolled in CheckMate 064, a randomized, open-label phase II trial of sequential checkpoint blockade. Peripheral blood mononuclear cells were collected by leukapheresis, purified with Ficoll-Paque, and frozen in human serum with approximately 10% DMSO. Purity of sorted blood CD3+CD8+ cells was verified at >95% immediately after sorting, followed by DNA extraction.

The origin of this receptor is a human donor with melanoma. The source was CD8+ T cells sorted from blood (inferred from file names), collected from a patient given nivolumab and ipilimumab in sequence. The sequence is built from TRBV5-8 and TRBJ1-1, and 8 junctional nucleotides match TRBD1. The CDR3 reads as follows: CASSLAQGGTEAFF. The nucleotides are TGTGCCAGCAGCTTGGCACAGGGGGGCACTGAAGCTTTCTTT.